This T cell receptor (beta chain) comes out of a study of blood T cells in healthy people across ages. Regarding the study as a whole: It was held that the diversity estimates obtained from one million T cells were underestimates.

The CDR3 is 16 amino acids. Trimming shortened V by 5 bases and J by 0 bases, and 15 bases separated the two germline ends. CDR1 SGHDT and CDR2 YYEEEE come from the germline V gene. A second PCR of roughly 7 to 11 cycles used a sample-barcoded 5' primer and a J-beta primer mix. Every cDNA molecule bore a tag from a template-switch adaptor containing 12 random nucleotides. TCRdb used MiXCR to reprocess the 5' RACE reads, holding one entry per CDR3 protein. Among about 1.4 million distinct CDR3 sequences listed, around 59% were seen once. Details on this clonotype: Its antigen remains unknown.

The rearrangement uses TRBV5-6 and TRBJ2-1; D may be TRBD2 (7 bases). Sequencing input: blood. The TCR was taken from a man aged 18-30 years in good health. The DNA of the CDR3 is TGTGCCAGCAGGGCCGGGGGGCTAAGCTCCTACAATGAGCAGTTCTTC. Translation gives CASRAGGLSSYNEQFF.